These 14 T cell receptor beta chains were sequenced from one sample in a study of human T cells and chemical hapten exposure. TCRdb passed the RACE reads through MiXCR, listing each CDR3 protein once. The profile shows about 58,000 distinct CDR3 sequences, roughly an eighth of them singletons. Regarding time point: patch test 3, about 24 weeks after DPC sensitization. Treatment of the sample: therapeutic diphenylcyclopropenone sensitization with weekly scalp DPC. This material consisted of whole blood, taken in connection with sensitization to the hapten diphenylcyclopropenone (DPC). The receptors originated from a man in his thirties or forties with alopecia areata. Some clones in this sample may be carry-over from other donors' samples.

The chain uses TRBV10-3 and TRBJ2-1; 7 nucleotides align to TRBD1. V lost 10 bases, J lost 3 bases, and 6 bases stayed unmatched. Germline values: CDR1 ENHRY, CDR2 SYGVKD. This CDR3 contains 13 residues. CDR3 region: CATSRDSYNEQFF. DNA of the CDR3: TGTGCCACCAGCCGGGACAGCTACAATGAGCAGTTCTTC.

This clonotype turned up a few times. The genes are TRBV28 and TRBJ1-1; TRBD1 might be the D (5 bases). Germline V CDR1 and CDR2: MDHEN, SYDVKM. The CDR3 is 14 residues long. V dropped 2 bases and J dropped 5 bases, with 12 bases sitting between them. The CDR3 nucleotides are TGTGCCAGCAGTTTAATTTACGGGGGTACTGAAGCTTTCTTT. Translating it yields CASSLIYGGTEAFF.

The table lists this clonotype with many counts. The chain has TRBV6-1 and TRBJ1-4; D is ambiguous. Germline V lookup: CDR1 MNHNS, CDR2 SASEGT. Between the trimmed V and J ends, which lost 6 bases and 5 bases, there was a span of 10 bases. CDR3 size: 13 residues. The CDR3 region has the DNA TGTGCCAGCAGAGTCGGAGGAAATGAAAAACTGTTTTTT. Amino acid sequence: CASRVGGNEKLFF.

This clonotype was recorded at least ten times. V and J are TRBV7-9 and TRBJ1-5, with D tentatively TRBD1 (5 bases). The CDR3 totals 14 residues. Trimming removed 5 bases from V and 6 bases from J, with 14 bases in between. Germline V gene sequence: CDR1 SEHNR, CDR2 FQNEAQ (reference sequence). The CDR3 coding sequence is TGTGCCAGCAGCCCCGGTCAGGGAGGTCAGCCCCAGCATTTT. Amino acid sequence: CASSPGQGGQPQHF. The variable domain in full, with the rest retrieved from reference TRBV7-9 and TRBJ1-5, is DTGVSQNPRHKITKRGQNVTFRCDPISEHNRLYWYRQTLGQGPEFLTYFQNEAQLEKSRLLSDRFSAERPKGSFSTLEIQRTEQGDSAMYLCASSPGQGGQPQHFGDGTRLSIL.

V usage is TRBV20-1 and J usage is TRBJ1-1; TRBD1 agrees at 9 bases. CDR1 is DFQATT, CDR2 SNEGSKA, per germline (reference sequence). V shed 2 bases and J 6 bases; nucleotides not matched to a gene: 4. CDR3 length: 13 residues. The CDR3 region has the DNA TGCAGTGCTAGAAGGGACAGGGCCCCTGAAGCTTTCTTT. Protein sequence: CSARRDRAPEAFF.

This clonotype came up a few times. CDR3 bases: TGTGCCAGCAGCCAAGATGGGGGATACTCACCCCTCCACTTT. Its translation: CASSQDGGYSPLHF. The chain recombines TRBV3-1 with TRBJ1-6, with D possibly matching TRBD1 (5 bases). CDR1 and CDR2 from the germline V gene are LGHDT and YNNKEL (reference sequence). This CDR3 has 14 residues. V lost 0 bases, J lost 10 bases, and 10 bases lay in between.

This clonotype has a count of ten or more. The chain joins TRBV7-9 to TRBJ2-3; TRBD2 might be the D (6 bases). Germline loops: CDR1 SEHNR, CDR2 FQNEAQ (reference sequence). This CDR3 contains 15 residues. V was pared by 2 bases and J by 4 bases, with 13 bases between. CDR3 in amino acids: CASSLLEGFSDTQYF. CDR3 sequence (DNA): TGTGCCAGCAGCTTACTGGAGGGGTTTTCAGATACGCAGTATTTT.

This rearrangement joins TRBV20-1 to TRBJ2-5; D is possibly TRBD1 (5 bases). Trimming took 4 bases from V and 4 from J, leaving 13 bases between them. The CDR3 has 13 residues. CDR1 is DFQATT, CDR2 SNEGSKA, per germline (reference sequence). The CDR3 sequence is CSATTGFRETQYF. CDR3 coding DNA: TGCAGTGCTACAACAGGATTCCGAGAGACCCAGTACTTC.

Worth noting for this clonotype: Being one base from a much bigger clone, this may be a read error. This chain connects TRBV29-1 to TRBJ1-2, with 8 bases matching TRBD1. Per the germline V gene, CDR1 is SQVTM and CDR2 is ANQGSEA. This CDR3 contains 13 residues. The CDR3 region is CGVAGQENYGYTF. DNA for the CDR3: TGCGGCGTTGCGGGACAGGAGAACTATGGCTACACCTTC.

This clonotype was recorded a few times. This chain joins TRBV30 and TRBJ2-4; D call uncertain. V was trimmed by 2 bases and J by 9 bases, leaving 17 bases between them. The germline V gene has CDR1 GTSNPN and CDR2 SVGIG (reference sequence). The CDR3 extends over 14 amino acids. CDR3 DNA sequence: TGTGCCTGGAGTCCCCCGGTGGATTCGGCCATTCAGTACTTC. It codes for CAWSPPVDSAIQYF.

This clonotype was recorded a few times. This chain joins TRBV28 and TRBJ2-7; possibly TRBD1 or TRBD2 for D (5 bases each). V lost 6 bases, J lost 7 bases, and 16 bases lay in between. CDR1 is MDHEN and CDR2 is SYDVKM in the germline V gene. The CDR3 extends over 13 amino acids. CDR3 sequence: CASRPIGGSEQYF. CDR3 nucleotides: TGTGCCAGCAGACCCATTGGGGGATCAGAGCAGTACTTC.

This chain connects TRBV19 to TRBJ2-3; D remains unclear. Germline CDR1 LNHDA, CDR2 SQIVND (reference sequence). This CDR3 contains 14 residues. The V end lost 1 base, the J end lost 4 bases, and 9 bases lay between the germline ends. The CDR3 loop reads CASSIGVGSDTQYF. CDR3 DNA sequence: TGTGCCAGTAGTATAGGGGTCGGGTCAGATACGCAGTATTTT.

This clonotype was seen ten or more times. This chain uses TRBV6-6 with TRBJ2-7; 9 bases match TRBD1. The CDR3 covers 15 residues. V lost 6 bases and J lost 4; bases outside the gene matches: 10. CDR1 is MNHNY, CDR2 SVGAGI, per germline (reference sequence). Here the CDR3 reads CASSEPGTGLYEQYF. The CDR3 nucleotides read TGTGCCAGCAGCGAACCGGGGACAGGGTTGTACGAGCAGTACTTC.

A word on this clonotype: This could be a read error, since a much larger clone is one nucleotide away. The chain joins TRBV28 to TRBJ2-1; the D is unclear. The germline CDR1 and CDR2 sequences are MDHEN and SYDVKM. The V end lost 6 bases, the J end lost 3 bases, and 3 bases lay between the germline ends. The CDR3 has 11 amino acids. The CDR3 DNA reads TGTGCCAGCAGCAACTACAATGAGCAGTTCTTC. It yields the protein CASSNYNEQFF.